The rows below give T cell receptor beta chains drawn from one sample of a study of technical replicates of blood from a handful of donors. Generated by immunoSEQ multiplex PCR, the TCRdb table keeps only in-frame clones and is missing some. The sample carries about 100,000 clones, 95% recorded once. The sequencing input was T cells isolated from PBMCs. Receptors were obtained from a human donor in good health. Each CDR3 is given with its conserved first and last residue. Fields, in order: V gene, J gene, D gene, clone size, CDR3 length, CDR3 DNA, CDR3 protein. The D gene is left open where the match is weak. Not every row has a clone size; where given, it reads once, few, many or a size class.

V gene: TRBV5-4; J gene: TRBJ2-3; D gene: .; clone size: .; CDR3 length: 16; CDR3 DNA: TGTGCCAGCAGCTTAATAGGAGGCGGGGGCACAGATACGCAGTATTTT; CDR3 protein: CASSLIGGGGTDTQYF
V gene: TRBV19; J gene: TRBJ2-3; D gene: TRBD1; clone size: .; CDR3 length: 15; CDR3 DNA: TGTGCCAGTAGTGGGACAGGCGCAAGCACAGATACGCAGTATTTT; CDR3 protein: CASSGTGASTDTQYF
V gene: TRBV5-5; J gene: TRBJ2-3; D gene: TRBD2; clone size: .; CDR3 length: 16; CDR3 DNA: TGTGCCAGCAGCTCGCGGGGGGACGGCAGCACAGATACGCAGTATTTT; CDR3 protein: CASSSRGDGSTDTQYF
V gene: TRBV5-1; J gene: TRBJ2-1; D gene: TRBD2; clone size: once; CDR3 length: 13; CDR3 DNA: TGCGCCAGCAGCTATTGGCGGGGGGATGAGCAGTTCTTC; CDR3 protein: CASSYWRGDEQFF
V gene: TRBV15; J gene: TRBJ2-5; D gene: .; clone size: once; CDR3 length: 14; CDR3 DNA: TGTGCCACCAGCAGTACCGGGACTTTTTGGACCCAGTACTTC; CDR3 protein: CATSSTGTFWTQYF
V gene: TRBV28; J gene: TRBJ2-5; D gene: .; clone size: .; CDR3 length: 13; CDR3 DNA: TGTGCCAGCAGTTCTCATACACAAGAGACCCAGTACTTC; CDR3 protein: CASSSHTQETQYF
V gene: TRBV10-1; J gene: TRBJ2-1; D gene: TRBD2; clone size: .; CDR3 length: 16; CDR3 DNA: TGCGCCAGCAGTGGGAGGGCGGGAGTTGGATTGAATGAGCAGTTCTTC; CDR3 protein: CASSGRAGVGLNEQFF
V gene: TRBV6-1; J gene: TRBJ2-2; D gene: TRBD1; clone size: .; CDR3 length: 13; CDR3 DNA: TGTGCCGGAAGACAGGGTCGATCCGGGGAGCTGTTTTTT; CDR3 protein: CAGRQGRSGELFF
V gene: TRBV18; J gene: TRBJ2-3; D gene: .; clone size: .; CDR3 length: 16; CDR3 DNA: TGTGCCAGCTCACCACCGCTGGGGGCAGGCACAGATACGCAGTATTTT; CDR3 protein: CASSPPLGAGTDTQYF
V gene: TRBV6-1; J gene: TRBJ2-5; D gene: .; clone size: .; CDR3 length: 14; CDR3 DNA: TGTGCCAGCAGTGATTCAGGGCCTTTAGAGACCCAGTACTTC; CDR3 protein: CASSDSGPLETQYF
V gene: TRBV7-3; J gene: TRBJ2-4; D gene: .; clone size: .; CDR3 length: 14; CDR3 DNA: TGTGCCAGCAGCTTAGAACAGGGCGGGAACATTCAGTACTTC; CDR3 protein: CASSLEQGGNIQYF
V gene: TRBV7-6; J gene: TRBJ2-3; D gene: .; clone size: .; CDR3 length: 16; CDR3 DNA: TGTGCCAGCAGCTTAGCGCGGAGAGAACGCACAGATACGCAGTATTTT; CDR3 protein: CASSLARRERTDTQYF
V gene: TRBV12-5; J gene: TRBJ2-5; D gene: .; clone size: .; CDR3 length: 15; CDR3 DNA: TGTGCTAGTGGTTCAATAACATCAGGGGTGGAGACCCAGTACTTC; CDR3 protein: CASGSITSGVETQYF
V gene: TRBV4-1; J gene: TRBJ2-3; D gene: TRBD1; clone size: .; CDR3 length: 17; CDR3 DNA: TGCGCCAGCAGCCAAGCACCGGGACAGGGGGCAGGAGATACGCAGTATTTT; CDR3 protein: CASSQAPGQGAGDTQYF
V gene: TRBV28; J gene: TRBJ2-7; D gene: .; clone size: .; CDR3 length: 18; CDR3 DNA: TGTGCCAGCAGTTTAAGTCAGGGTCGATTTGCGGCCCGCTACGAGCAGTACTTC; CDR3 protein: CASSLSQGRFAARYEQYF
V gene: TRBV27; J gene: TRBJ2-7; D gene: TRBD1; clone size: .; CDR3 length: 16; CDR3 DNA: TGTGCCAGCAGTTCCTCTCTCTCTCAGGGGGCAGGCGAGCAGTACTTC; CDR3 protein: CASSSSLSQGAGEQYF
V gene: TRBV7-6; J gene: TRBJ1-4; D gene: TRBD1; clone size: .; CDR3 length: 15; CDR3 DNA: TGTGCCAGCAGCGCCGGGACAGGGGTGAATGAAAAACTGTTTTTT; CDR3 protein: CASSAGTGVNEKLFF
V gene: TRBV6-5; J gene: TRBJ1-1; D gene: .; clone size: .; CDR3 length: 14; CDR3 DNA: TGTGCCAGCAGTCCCCCCGGCAGGGACACTGAAGCTTTCTTT; CDR3 protein: CASSPPGRDTEAFF
V gene: TRBV9; J gene: TRBJ2-7; D gene: TRBD1; clone size: .; CDR3 length: 14; CDR3 DNA: TGTGCCAGCAGCGTAGGACAGGGGGGCTACGAGCAGTACTTC; CDR3 protein: CASSVGQGGYEQYF
V gene: TRBV7-9; J gene: TRBJ1-2; D gene: .; clone size: .; CDR3 length: 15; CDR3 DNA: TGTGCCAGCAGCTTAGCACAGGGCAACACTCATGGGTACACCTTC; CDR3 protein: CASSLAQGNTHGYTF
V gene: TRBV16; J gene: TRBJ2-7; D gene: TRBD1; clone size: .; CDR3 length: 15; CDR3 DNA: TGTGCCAGCAGCCAAACCCAGGGGGCCCCCTACGAGCAGTACTTC; CDR3 protein: CASSQTQGAPYEQYF
V gene: TRBV9; J gene: TRBJ2-3; D gene: .; clone size: .; CDR3 length: 16; CDR3 DNA: TGTGCCAGCAGCACCCTTGGCGGGGATAGCACAGATACGCAGTATTTT; CDR3 protein: CASSTLGGDSTDTQYF
V gene: TRBV27; J gene: TRBJ2-2; D gene: TRBD2; clone size: .; CDR3 length: 15; CDR3 DNA: TGTGCCAGCAGTCTGTCTAGCGGGGGAACCGGGGAGCTGTTTTTT; CDR3 protein: CASSLSSGGTGELFF
V gene: TRBV5-6; J gene: TRBJ2-7; D gene: TRBD2; clone size: .; CDR3 length: 13; CDR3 DNA: TGTGCCAGCAGCGTGGGGGGGGTTTACGAGCAGTACTTC; CDR3 protein: CASSVGGVYEQYF
V gene: TRBV9; J gene: TRBJ2-1; D gene: .; clone size: .; CDR3 length: 16; CDR3 DNA: TGTGCCAGCAGCGTAGTAGATCGGCAGGGTGAGAATGAGCAGTTCTTC; CDR3 protein: CASSVVDRQGENEQFF
V gene: TRBV6-1; J gene: TRBJ1-1; D gene: .; clone size: .; CDR3 length: 15; CDR3 DNA: TGTGCCAGCAGTAAAAGAACTGCAGGGGTGACTGAAGCTTTCTTT; CDR3 protein: CASSKRTAGVTEAFF
V gene: TRBV9; J gene: TRBJ2-2; D gene: .; clone size: .; CDR3 length: 15; CDR3 DNA: TGTGCCAGCAGCGTAGCACAGTCAGAGTCCGGGGAGCTGTTTTTT; CDR3 protein: CASSVAQSESGELFF
V gene: TRBV5-4; J gene: TRBJ1-2; D gene: .; clone size: .; CDR3 length: 17; CDR3 DNA: TGTGCCAGCAGCTTGGCTAATTCCCGGGGGGGGGACTATGGCTACACCTTC; CDR3 protein: CASSLANSRGGDYGYTF
V gene: TRBV19; J gene: TRBJ2-5; D gene: TRBD1; clone size: .; CDR3 length: 13; CDR3 DNA: TGTGCCAGATGGGACAGGGTACAAGAGACCCAGTACTTC; CDR3 protein: CARWDRVQETQYF
V gene: TRBV7-8; J gene: TRBJ1-3; D gene: .; clone size: .; CDR3 length: 14; CDR3 DNA: TGTGCCAGCAGCTTCCAGGGTTCTGGAAACACCATATATTTT; CDR3 protein: CASSFQGSGNTIYF
V gene: TRBV11-3; J gene: TRBJ2-3; D gene: TRBD2; clone size: .; CDR3 length: 16; CDR3 DNA: TGTGCCAGCAGCTTAGTGAGCGGGGGACGCACAGATACGCAGTATTTT; CDR3 protein: CASSLVSGGRTDTQYF
V gene: TRBV15; J gene: TRBJ1-1; D gene: .; clone size: .; CDR3 length: 13; CDR3 DNA: TGTGCCACCAGCAGAGAGGGAGGCTCCGAAGCTTTCTTT; CDR3 protein: CATSREGGSEAFF
V gene: TRBV28; J gene: TRBJ1-2; D gene: .; clone size: .; CDR3 length: 12; CDR3 DNA: TGTGCCAGCAGTTTATCGGACTATGGCTACACCTTC; CDR3 protein: CASSLSDYGYTF
V gene: TRBV7-9; J gene: TRBJ1-1; D gene: TRBD1; clone size: .; CDR3 length: 14; CDR3 DNA: TGTGCCAGCAGCTTCGACAGGGTCGGCACTGAAGCTTTCTTT; CDR3 protein: CASSFDRVGTEAFF
V gene: TRBV2; J gene: TRBJ2-5; D gene: TRBD2; clone size: .; CDR3 length: 15; CDR3 DNA: TGTGCCAGCAGTCGACTAGCGGGGGGGAGTGAGACCCAGTACTTC; CDR3 protein: CASSRLAGGSETQYF
V gene: TRBV29-1; J gene: TRBJ1-1; D gene: .; clone size: .; CDR3 length: 14; CDR3 DNA: TGCAGCGTTCCGAATGGCGGGATGAACACTGAAGCTTTCTTT; CDR3 protein: CSVPNGGMNTEAFF
V gene: TRBV7-9; J gene: TRBJ2-7; D gene: .; clone size: once; CDR3 length: 13; CDR3 DNA: TGTGCCGCCGGGTCTTCCACTTCCTACGAGCAGTACTTC; CDR3 protein: CAAGSSTSYEQYF
V gene: TRBV5-1; J gene: TRBJ2-7; D gene: TRBD2; clone size: .; CDR3 length: 15; CDR3 DNA: TGCGCCAGCAGCTTGGTTCCCAGGACTAGCAACGAGCAGTACTTC; CDR3 protein: CASSLVPRTSNEQYF
V gene: TRBV9; J gene: TRBJ2-1; D gene: .; clone size: once; CDR3 length: 14; CDR3 DNA: TGTGCCAGCAGCGTAGTGGGGGCGTCCAATGAGCAGTTCTTC; CDR3 protein: CASSVVGASNEQFF